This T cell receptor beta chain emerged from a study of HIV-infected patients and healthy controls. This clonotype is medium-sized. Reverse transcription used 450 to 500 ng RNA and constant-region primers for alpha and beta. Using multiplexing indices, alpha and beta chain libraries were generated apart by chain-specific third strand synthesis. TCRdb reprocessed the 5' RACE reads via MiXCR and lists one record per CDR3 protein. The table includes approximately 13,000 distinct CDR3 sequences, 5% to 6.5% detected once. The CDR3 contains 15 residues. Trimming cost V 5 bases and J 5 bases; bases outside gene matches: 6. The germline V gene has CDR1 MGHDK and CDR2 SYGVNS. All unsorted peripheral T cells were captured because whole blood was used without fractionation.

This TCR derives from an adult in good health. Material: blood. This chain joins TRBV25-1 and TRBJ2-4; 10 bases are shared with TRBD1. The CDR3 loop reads CASSRAGTGENIQYF. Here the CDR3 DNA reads TGTGCCAGCAGTAGAGCCGGGACAGGGGAAAACATTCAGTACTTC. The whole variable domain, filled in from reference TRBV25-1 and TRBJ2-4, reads EADIYQTPRYLVIGTGKKITLECSQTMGHDKMYWYQQDPGMELHLIHYSYGVNSTEKGDLSSESTVSRIRTEHFPLTLESARPSHTSQYLCASSRAGTGENIQYFGAGTRLSVL.